Below, one TCR beta chain is given with its context. The antigen is unknown. The germline CDR1 and CDR2 sequences are MNHEY and SMNVEV (reference sequence). The V and J ends lost 6 bases and 7 bases, in that order; junction bases with no gene match: 7. The CDR3 is 14 residues long. The PCR used 60 Vbeta and 13 Jbeta primers. The assay was immunoSEQ multiplex PCR, and TCRdb's table has in-frame clones only and misses some. The table has 90,000 to 100,000 clones, around four fifths seen once. The sample comes from a study of cytomegalovirus exposure and HLA in healthy donors. Study in general: Among approximately 390 genotyped donors, roughly 80% fell in the Caucasian-associated ancestry cluster.

Study-level findings and limits: One cluster of highly shared sequence variants probably arose as a sequencing artifact.

This chain uses TRBV27 with TRBJ2-2; TRBD2 matches at 8 bases. The specimen sequenced was PBMCs. This sequence was found in a man aged 35 to 55 in good health and CMV-seronegative. CDR3 bases: TGTGCCAGCAGCTTAGAGCGGGAGAACGGGGAGCTGTTTTTT. It codes for CASSLERENGELFF.